Listed below are T cell receptor beta chains from one sample, sequenced in a study of vaccination and CD4 T cells after COVID-19. For these receptors, no antigen is known. TCRdb re-called the PCR reads with MiXCR, one entry per CDR3 protein. The sample shows roughly 20,000 distinct CDR3 sequences, approximately 40% of them seen only once. The starting material was CD4+ T cells from blood, cultured in vitro, obtained after SARS-CoV-2 vaccination. The receptors originated from a human donor who had recovered from COVID-19. CDR3s include the opening cysteine and the closing phenylalanine or tryptophan.

TRBV5-4,TRBJ1-2,CASSLQQGRSSVYTF
TRBV7-2,TRBJ2-4,CASSLGPSTSGRAQYF
TRBV28,TRBJ2-5,CASSLKGNQETQYF
TRBV27,TRBJ1-1,CASSFARTAMNTEAFF
TRBV9,TRBJ1-2,CASSVAAQGTGYTF
TRBV5-8,TRBJ1-1,CASSAVPGAEAFF
TRBV20-1,TRBJ2-5,CSAGLAGRSQETQYF
TRBV7-9,TRBJ2-2,CASSLDAYTGELFF
TRBV5-1,TRBJ1-2,CASSPDSGRANYGYTF
TRBV12-3/TRBV12-4,TRBJ1-6,CASSGRRVNSPLHF
TRBV7-2,TRBJ2-5,CASSLDGRTQYF
TRBV20-1,TRBJ1-2,CSARDVRGPNYGYTF
TRBV20-1,TRBJ2-4,CSASDRRFATNIQYF
TRBV7-6,TRBJ2-2,CASSQSVRRNQNTGELFF
TRBV5-6,TRBJ2-1,CASSYRGIWDEQFF
TRBV28,TRBJ2-3,CASRIPGPADTQYF
TRBV7-6,TRBJ1-3,CASSLSPTGDTIYF
TRBV2,TRBJ2-2,CAGGQGGNTGELFF
TRBV6-1,TRBJ1-5,CASSEMFQGRQPQHF
TRBV4-1,TRBJ1-5,CASSQEQNNQPQHF
TRBV7-9,TRBJ1-1,CASSSRGSTEAFF
TRBV7-3,TRBJ2-2,CASSQGLAGGTGELFF
TRBV27,TRBJ1-2,CASSPLNAYGYTF
TRBV7-2,TRBJ1-5,CASSLRQGLGQPQHF
TRBV7-8,TRBJ1-5,CASSITGDGGQPQHF
TRBV12-3/TRBV12-4,TRBJ1-1,CASSLRGGTEAFF
TRBV20-1,TRBJ1-5,CSATSGQGYQPQHF
TRBV30,TRBJ2-5,CAGTGDRGKETQYF
TRBV15,TRBJ2-4,CATSRDLGEGKNIQYF
TRBV20-1,TRBJ1-5,CSAASGATNQPQHF
TRBV4-3,TRBJ1-2,CASSQEAGKHYGYTF
TRBV28,TRBJ2-7,CASSLRGVGREGEQYF
TRBV7-2,TRBJ2-5,CASSPDRGLAETQYF